The 23 T cell receptor beta chains below come from one sample, sequenced in a study of control samples from healthy donors and cancer patients. Method: immunoSEQ multiplex PCR; TCRdb's copy keeps in-frame clones and lacks some. The sample carries over 100,000 clones, 88% recorded once. Sequencing was performed on blood. The receptors here all came from a man aged 35-49 years in good health.

The V call is TRBV7-3, the J call TRBJ1-6; possibly TRBD1 for D (5 bases). Germline V gives CDR1 SGHTA, CDR2 FQGTGA. The CDR3 length is 17 residues. V lost 2 bases and J lost 9, with 20 bases in between. The CDR3 coding sequence is TGTGCCAGCAGCTTATCAGGGTCTAGGGTCCTTGGTTCACCCCTCCACTTT. The encoded protein is CASSLSGSRVLGSPLHF.

This chain links TRBV3-1 (or the pseudogene TRBV3-2) with TRBJ1-1; D remains unclear. CDR1 LGHDT and CDR2 YNNKEL come from the germline V gene (reference sequence). The CDR3 is made up of 14 amino acids. Trimming stripped 1 base from V and 4 bases from J, with 10 bases between. This chain's CDR3 is CASSQGGFGTEAFF. The CDR3, as DNA: TGTGCCAGCAGCCAAGGGGGTTTCGGCACTGAAGCTTTCTTT.

This sequence joins TRBV20-1 and TRBJ2-5; D gene uncertain. CDR1 and CDR2 from the germline V gene are DFQATT and SNEGSKA (reference sequence). V was shortened by 4 bases and J by 5 bases, with 5 bases between the two germline ends. CDR3 length equals 10 residues. CDR3 residues: CSATWETQYF. The DNA of the CDR3 is TGCAGTGCTACGTGGGAGACCCAGTACTTC.

The rearrangement links TRBV7-9 to TRBJ1-1, with D possibly matching TRBD1 (6 bases). Germline lookup yields CDR1 SEHNR and CDR2 FQNEAQ (reference sequence). V was trimmed by 4 bases and J by 1 base, leaving 13 bases between them. The CDR3 extends over 15 amino acids. The CDR3 loop reads CASSSQGTQNTEAFF. As DNA, the CDR3 is TGTGCCAGCAGCTCACAGGGAACTCAGAACACTGAAGCTTTCTTT.

The chain combines TRBV29-1 with TRBJ1-1; maybe TRBD1 (5 bases). CDR3 length: 14 residues. V dropped 4 bases and J dropped 1 base, with 13 bases sitting between them. The germline CDR1 and CDR2 sequences are SQVTM and ANQGSEA. The CDR3 spells CSVGQPNRNTEAFF. The CDR3 DNA sequence: TGCAGCGTTGGACAGCCCAACCGGAACACTGAAGCTTTCTTT.

The V gene is TRBV7-3, the J gene TRBJ2-3, with 10 bases fitting TRBD2. There are 15 residues in the CDR3. CDR1 and CDR2 from the germline V gene are SGHTA and FQGTGA. The V segment lost 5 bases and the J segment 0 bases; nucleotides outside the gene matches: 2. CDR3 protein: CASSTSGASTDTQYF. As DNA, the CDR3 is TGTGCCAGCAGCACTAGCGGGGCTAGCACAGATACGCAGTATTTT.

The genes are TRBV7-2 and TRBJ2-7; D perhaps matches TRBD2 (5 bases). The V and J ends lost 2 bases and 6 bases respectively, with 8 bases between them. CDR3 length: 12 amino acids. CDR1 and CDR2 (germline): SGHTA, FQGNSA. The CDR3 sequence: CASSLRGFEQYF. CDR3 DNA sequence: TGTGCCAGCAGCTTAAGAGGGTTCGAGCAGTACTTC.

The V and J genes are TRBV28 and TRBJ2-1; possible D gene TRBD1, 6 bases. Trimming removed 5 bases from V and 7 bases from J, with 12 bases in between. The CDR3 sequence is 13 residues long. CDR1 and CDR2 from the germline V gene are MDHEN and SYDVKM. The CDR3 DNA follows: TGTGCCAGCAGTCGGACAGTTGTTAATGAGCAGTTCTTC. Translating it yields CASSRTVVNEQFF.

The chain uses TRBV7-2 and TRBJ1-6; possibly TRBD1 for D (5 bases). V was cut by 4 bases and J by 11 bases, with 12 bases left in between. Germline-derived CDR1 and CDR2 are SGHTA and FQGNSA. The CDR3 covers 13 residues. The CDR3 DNA sequence: TGTGCCAGCAGCTCACGGGACGCGGCACCCCTCCACTTT. This gives the protein CASSSRDAAPLHF.

The chain links TRBV6-1 to TRBJ1-4; D is ambiguous. From germline, CDR1 is MNHNS and CDR2 SASEGT. The CDR3 covers 14 residues. Trimming removed 2 bases from V and 7 bases from J, with 11 bases in between. In DNA, the CDR3 is TGTGCCAGCAGTGAACTCAGTACGTCTGAAAAACTGTTTTTT. It specifies CASSELSTSEKLFF.

The chain is built from TRBV5-1 and TRBJ1-2; a weak D match, TRBD1 (5 bases). Trimming pared 4 bases from V and 0 bases from J, leaving 13 bases between. The CDR3 contains 15 residues. The germline V gene has CDR1 SGHRS and CDR2 YFSETQ. The chain's CDR3 is CASSQEGKTNYGYTF. CDR3 DNA: TGCGCCAGCAGCCAGGAGGGGAAGACTAACTATGGCTACACCTTC.

This chain joins TRBV18 and TRBJ2-5; weak D call: TRBD1 (5 bases). The CDR3 is 13 amino acids. V was shortened by 4 bases and J by 4 bases, with 10 bases between the two germline ends. CDR1 is KGHSH, CDR2 LQKENI, per germline. CDR3 residues: CASSLGLLETQYF. The CDR3, as DNA: TGTGCCAGCTCACTGGGGCTTCTAGAGACCCAGTACTTC.

CDR3 residues: CASSQERQGHGYTF. CDR3 in DNA: TGTGCCAGCAGCCAAGAGAGACAGGGCCATGGCTACACCTTC. The chain couples TRBV3-1 (or the pseudogene TRBV3-2) to TRBJ1-2; 7 bases fit TRBD1. The CDR3 runs 14 residues. V lost 0 bases, J lost 6 bases, and 4 bases stayed unmatched. Germline V CDR1 and CDR2: LGHDT, YNNKEL (reference sequence).

This clone was seen more than once but under ten times. Other DNA variants within this sample encode the same CDR3. This chain links TRBV28 with TRBJ2-7; 8 bases agree with TRBD1. The CDR3 loop spans 15 amino acids. Per germline, CDR1 MDHEN and CDR2 SYDVKM. V shed 4 bases and J 3 bases; nucleotides not matched to a gene: 8. As DNA, the CDR3 is TGTGCCAGCAGTTCCTCTGGGACAGGATTCTACGAGCAGTACTTC. Its protein product is CASSSSGTGFYEQYF. Based on the CDR3 plus reference TRBV28 and TRBJ2-7, the full variable domain is DVKVTQSSRYLVKRTGEKVFLECVQDMDHENMFWYRQDPGLGLRLIYFSYDVKMKEKGDIPEGYSVSREKKERFSLILESASTNQTSMYLCASSSSGTGFYEQYFGPGTRLTVT.

The V call is TRBV10-2, the J call TRBJ2-1; the match to TRBD2 covers 14 bases. Germline CDR1 WSHSY, CDR2 SAAADI. This CDR3 is 17 amino acids long. Germline trimming cut 6 bases from V and 5 bases from J; bases unmatched to any gene: 9. CDR3 loop: CASRERLAGGNDNEQFF. CDR3 in DNA: TGCGCCAGCAGGGAGCGACTAGCGGGGGGGAACGACAATGAGCAGTTCTTC.

The J gene is TRBJ1-4, the V gene TRBV15; D is uncertain. CDR1 LNHNV and CDR2 YYDKDF come from the germline V gene (reference sequence). The CDR3 length is 15 residues. Trimming pared 0 bases from V and 3 bases from J, leaving 8 bases between. The CDR3 region is CATSRDNGANEKLFF. In nucleotides, the CDR3 is TGTGCCACCAGCAGAGACAACGGTGCTAATGAAAAACTGTTTTTT.

As for this clone: At the DNA level, this CDR3 is encoded by other sequences in the same sample as well. The V call is TRBV30, the J call TRBJ1-3; no definite D call. CDR3 length equals 14 residues. Deletions cut 0 bases from V and 2 bases from J, with 8 bases between. Germline values: CDR1 GTSNPN, CDR2 SVGIG (reference sequence). CDR3 nucleotide sequence: TGTGCCTGGAGTGTAGGAGGCACTGGAAACACCATATATTTT. This codes for CAWSVGGTGNTIYF.

V and J are TRBV25-1 and TRBJ2-2; D is unresolved. This CDR3 is built from 13 residues. CDR1 and CDR2 from the germline V gene are MGHDK and SYGVNS. Between the trimmed V and J ends, which lost 6 bases and 4 bases, there was a span of 9 bases. The CDR3 nucleotides read TGTGCCAGCAGAGCAGGACCCACCGGGGAGCTGTTTTTT. Translation gives CASRAGPTGELFF.

V gene TRBV7-3 combines with J gene TRBJ1-3, with a weak D call TRBD1 (5 bases). CDR1 SGHTA and CDR2 FQGTGA come from the germline V gene. V was shortened by 5 bases and J by 0 bases, with 11 bases between the two germline ends. The length of the CDR3 is 15 residues. This chain's CDR3 is CASSLGRHSGNTIYF. The CDR3 DNA reads as TGTGCCAGCAGCCTGGGACGGCACTCTGGAAACACCATATATTTT.

This clone has only a few counts. This chain connects TRBV4-2 to TRBJ1-2; 9 bases line up with TRBD1. CDR3 length: 15 residues. CDR1 and CDR2 from the germline V gene are LGHNA and YNFKEQ. The trim removed 5 bases at V and 2 bases at J, leaving 6 bases unmatched. Written as DNA, the CDR3 is TGTGCCAGCAGCACCCGACAGGGGGAAAACTATGGCTACACCTTC. Translating it yields CASSTRQGENYGYTF.

The J gene is TRBJ2-1, the V gene TRBV7-2, with no clear D. The CDR3 runs 15 residues. Trimming left V 5 bases short and J 2 bases short, with 13 bases between. Germline V gene sequence: CDR1 SGHTA, CDR2 FQGNSA. The CDR3 region has the DNA TGTGCCAGCAGCCCCCGGAGCGCGCCCTACAATGAGCAGTTCTTC. Its protein product is CASSPRSAPYNEQFF.

This chain links TRBV28 with TRBJ2-7; D possibly corresponds to TRBD2 (5 bases). Germline V gene lookup returns CDR1 MDHEN and CDR2 SYDVKM. The CDR3 extends over 13 amino acids. V was trimmed by 6 bases and J by 2 bases, leaving 11 bases between them. CDR3 bases: TGTGCCAGCAGGCAAGCGGCGCCCTACGAGCAGTACTTC. Protein product: CASRQAAPYEQYF.

This clone was detected a few times. Other nucleotide sequences from this sample produce the same CDR3. The chain joins TRBV19 to TRBJ2-2; 8 bases are shared with TRBD1. Germline V lookup: CDR1 LNHDA, CDR2 SQIVND (reference sequence). With V trimmed by 11 bases and J by 2 bases, 7 bases remained unmatched. CDR3 length: 14 residues. The CDR3 region has the DNA TGTGCCTCATCAGACAGGGGAAACACCGGGGAGCTGTTTTTT. Translated: CASSDRGNTGELFF.